The rows below give T cell receptor beta chains drawn from one sample of a study of cytomegalovirus exposure and HLA in healthy donors. Produced via immunoSEQ multiplex PCR; TCRdb's table is partial and in-frame only. The sample lists 100,000 to 150,000 clones; roughly four fifths were seen once. Specimen: PBMCs. Receptors were obtained from a boy aged 5-17 years in good health and CMV-seronegative. Each CDR3 is given with its conserved first and last residue. Fields, in order: V gene, clone size, J gene, D gene, CDR3 DNA, CDR3 protein. A D gene is named only where the DNA matches it firmly. Size is stated for part of the rows, as once, few or many counts, or as a class when the clone is expanded.

TRBV6-1,NA,TRBJ2-5,NA,TGTGCCAGCAGTGAAGCAGGGACACTCCAAGAGACCCAGTACTTC,CASSEAGTLQETQYF
TRBV2,NA,TRBJ2-1,TRBD2,TGTGCCAGCAGTGAAAAGGTAGCGGGAGAAAATGAGCAGTTCTTC,CASSEKVAGENEQFF
TRBV5-1,NA,TRBJ1-1,NA,TGCGCCAGCAGCTCCGTATGGGGGGGGCTATTGAGCACTGAAGCTTTCTTT,CASSSVWGGLLSTEAFF
TRBV10-3,NA,TRBJ2-1,TRBD2,TGTGCCATCAGTGGGAATAGCGGGGACGGGTACAATGAGCAGTTCTTC,CAISGNSGDGYNEQFF
TRBV6-5,NA,TRBJ2-1,TRBD2,TGTGCCAGCAGTTCCGGGCAGCGGGAGAATGAGCAGTTCTTC,CASSSGQRENEQFF
TRBV27,NA,TRBJ2-2,NA,TGTGCCAGCAGTGAATTAGGGACTGCCGCGGGGGAGCTGTTTTTT,CASSELGTAAGELFF
TRBV13,NA,TRBJ1-1,TRBD1,TGTGCCAGCAGCCCATCCGGACAGGGATACACTGAAGCTTTCTTT,CASSPSGQGYTEAFF
TRBV28,NA,TRBJ1-4,NA,TGTGCCAGCAGCTACCCGGGGGGGCCCTATGAAAAACTGTTTTTT,CASSYPGGPYEKLFF
TRBV2,NA,TRBJ2-1,TRBD2,TGTGCCAGCATCCGGGAGGTGGGTTACAATGAGCAGTTCTTC,CASIREVGYNEQFF
TRBV4-1,NA,TRBJ1-1,NA,TGCGCCAGCAGCTCCCCAGATACAGGTATGAACACTGAAGCTTTCTTT,CASSSPDTGMNTEAFF
TRBV4-1,NA,TRBJ2-1,NA,TGCGCCAGCAGCCAAGAGCAGCGGACTTACAATGAGCAGTTCTTC,CASSQEQRTYNEQFF
TRBV7-2,NA,TRBJ2-5,TRBD2,TGTGCCAGCAGCTTAGCGGTAGCGGGAGGACTAGAGACCCAGTACTTC,CASSLAVAGGLETQYF
TRBV6-4,NA,TRBJ2-6,TRBD1,TGTGCCAGCAGTGACCCGAACAGGGGGCTCTCTGGGGCCAACGTCCTGACTTTC,CASSDPNRGLSGANVLTF
TRBV5-4,NA,TRBJ1-4,NA,TGTGCCAGCAGCTTAAACAGGGCAACTAATGAAAAACTGTTTTTT,CASSLNRATNEKLFF
TRBV5-6,NA,TRBJ1-4,NA,TGTGCCAGCAGTTACGAAGGGAGCGATCGAACTAATGAAAAACTGTTTTTT,CASSYEGSDRTNEKLFF
TRBV11-2,NA,TRBJ2-7,NA,TGTGCCAGCAGGTCAGGATTTTACGAGCAGTACTTC,CASRSGFYEQYF
TRBV5-1,once,TRBJ2-2,NA,TGCGCCAGCAGCTTGGAGTTAGGGGTCAACACCGGGGAGCTGTTTTTT,CASSLELGVNTGELFF
TRBV7-9,once,TRBJ2-7,NA,TGTGCCAGCAGCTTGAGTTCCTCCTACGAGCAGTACTTC,CASSLSSSYEQYF
TRBV27,NA,TRBJ2-1,NA,TGTGCCAGCAGAACTGGGGCGGGACGCTACAATGAGCAGTTCTTC,CASRTGAGRYNEQFF
TRBV7-2,few,TRBJ2-5,TRBD2,TGTGCCAGCAGCTTAGCTAGCGGGAGGGCCAGAGAGACCCAGTACTTC,CASSLASGRARETQYF
TRBV29-1,NA,TRBJ2-1,TRBD2,TGCACCACCTGGGGGGGACTAGGGGCAGGGGCCAATGAGCAGTTCTTC,CTTWGGLGAGANEQFF
TRBV9,NA,TRBJ2-1,TRBD2,TGTGCCAGCAGCGGGGGACTAGCGGGAGTTGTTGGTGAGCAGTTCTTC,CASSGGLAGVVGEQFF
TRBV5-1,once,TRBJ2-3,NA,TGCGCCAGCAGCTTGTACGGGACTTCCCGTGCTAGCACAGATACGCAGTATTTT,CASSLYGTSRASTDTQYF
TRBV6-1,NA,TRBJ2-2,TRBD2,TGTGCCAGCAGTGGATTGCGGGGGAATGACGCCGGGGAGCTGTTTTTT,CASSGLRGNDAGELFF
TRBV30,NA,TRBJ2-1,TRBD2,TGTGCCTGGACCCCGGGGGCTAGCGGGAGTGATGAGCAGTTCTTC,CAWTPGASGSDEQFF
TRBV5-1,NA,TRBJ2-7,TRBD1,TGCGCCAGCACCCTAACAGGGGGGTTCGCGCACGAGCAGTACTTC,CASTLTGGFAHEQYF